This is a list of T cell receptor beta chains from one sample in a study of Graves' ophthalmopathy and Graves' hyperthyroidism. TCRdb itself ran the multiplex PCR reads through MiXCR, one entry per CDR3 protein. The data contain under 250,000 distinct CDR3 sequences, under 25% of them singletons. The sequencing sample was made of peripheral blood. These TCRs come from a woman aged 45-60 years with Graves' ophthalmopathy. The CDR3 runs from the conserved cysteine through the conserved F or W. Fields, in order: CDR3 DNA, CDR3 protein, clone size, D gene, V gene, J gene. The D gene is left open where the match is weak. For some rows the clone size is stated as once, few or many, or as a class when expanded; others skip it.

CDR3nt: TGTGCCAGCAGCTTAGGGTCTACTAGCGGACAAGAGACCCAGTACTTC
CDR3aa: CASSLGSTSGQETQYF
abundance: many
d_gene: TRBD2
v_gene: TRBV7-8
j_gene: TRBJ2-5

CDR3nt: TGTGCCAGCAGCCCGCAGATGAACACTGAAGCTTTCTTT
CDR3aa: CASSPQMNTEAFF
abundance: many
d_gene: .
v_gene: TRBV7-2
j_gene: TRBJ1-1

CDR3nt: TGTGCTAGTGGGCCGAGGGGGAACACTGAAGCTTTCTTT
CDR3aa: CASGPRGNTEAFF
abundance: many
d_gene: .
v_gene: TRBV12-5
j_gene: TRBJ1-1

CDR3nt: TGTGCCAGCAGATCAAGCCGGGGCTCCGGGGAGCTGTTTTTT
CDR3aa: CASRSSRGSGELFF
abundance: many
d_gene: .
v_gene: TRBV6-1
j_gene: TRBJ2-2

CDR3nt: TGTGCCAGCAGCGATTTCAGGGATGAGACCCAGTACTTC
CDR3aa: CASSDFRDETQYF
abundance: .
d_gene: .
v_gene: TRBV9
j_gene: TRBJ2-5

CDR3nt: TGCAGCGTTGATGGTCCTAACTATGGCTACACCTTC
CDR3aa: CSVDGPNYGYTF
abundance: many
d_gene: .
v_gene: TRBV29-1
j_gene: TRBJ1-2

CDR3nt: TGCAGCGTTGAAGGATTGGAGACCCAGTACTTC
CDR3aa: CSVEGLETQYF
abundance: many
d_gene: .
v_gene: TRBV29-1
j_gene: TRBJ2-5

CDR3nt: TGTGCCAGCAGTTTTAAAGGGGGCTATGGCTACACCTTC
CDR3aa: CASSFKGGYGYTF
abundance: .
d_gene: .
v_gene: TRBV28
j_gene: TRBJ1-2

CDR3nt: TGTGCCAGCAGTTCCGTTCTAGCGCCCGGGGAGCTGTTTTTT
CDR3aa: CASSSVLAPGELFF
abundance: .
d_gene: .
v_gene: TRBV11-2
j_gene: TRBJ2-2

CDR3nt: TGTGCCAGCAGCCAAGGCAGGGATTATCAGCCCCAGCATTTT
CDR3aa: CASSQGRDYQPQHF
abundance: many
d_gene: .
v_gene: TRBV3-1
j_gene: TRBJ1-5

CDR3nt: TGTGCCAGCAGTGAACCCGACAGTTCCTACGAGCAGTACTTC
CDR3aa: CASSEPDSSYEQYF
abundance: many
d_gene: .
v_gene: TRBV6-1
j_gene: TRBJ2-7

CDR3nt: TGTGCCAGCAGCCTTTCCCGGATTGGGGCCAACGTCCTGACTTTC
CDR3aa: CASSLSRIGANVLTF
abundance: many
d_gene: .
v_gene: TRBV28
j_gene: TRBJ2-6

CDR3nt: TGTGCCAGCAGTGAAGCCCGGAACACTGAAGCTTTCTTT
CDR3aa: CASSEARNTEAFF
abundance: many
d_gene: .
v_gene: TRBV6-1
j_gene: TRBJ1-1

CDR3nt: TGTGCCTGGAGTGTCAGGCGGAGATATGGCTACACCTTC
CDR3aa: CAWSVRRRYGYTF
abundance: .
d_gene: .
v_gene: TRBV30
j_gene: TRBJ1-2

CDR3nt: TGTGCCACCAGTGACCCCACAGGGAGCTCCTACGAGCAGTACTTC
CDR3aa: CATSDPTGSSYEQYF
abundance: .
d_gene: .
v_gene: TRBV24-1
j_gene: TRBJ2-7

CDR3nt: TGCGCCAGCAGCTTAGGAACAGGGGTTAATTCACCCCTCCACTTT
CDR3aa: CASSLGTGVNSPLHF
abundance: many
d_gene: TRBD1
v_gene: TRBV5-1
j_gene: TRBJ1-6

CDR3nt: TGTGCCAGCAGCCAAGTCGGCTCTCACTATGGCTACACCTTC
CDR3aa: CASSQVGSHYGYTF
abundance: few
d_gene: .
v_gene: TRBV3-1
j_gene: TRBJ1-2

CDR3nt: TGTGCCTGGAGTGTTTATTCGGCTACCGTTACCTACGAGCAGTACTTC
CDR3aa: CAWSVYSATVTYEQYF
abundance: many
d_gene: .
v_gene: TRBV30
j_gene: TRBJ2-7

CDR3nt: TGTGCCAGCAAAATCGGGGACATCACAAGTGGCGAGACCCAGTACTTC
CDR3aa: CASKIGDITSGETQYF
abundance: .
d_gene: .
v_gene: TRBV6-4
j_gene: TRBJ2-5

CDR3nt: TGTGCCAGCAGTGAAAAAGACCCCCTTTTTGAATTTAGACGAGGGCAGTACTTC
CDR3aa: CASSEKDPLFEFRRGQYF
abundance: many
d_gene: .
v_gene: TRBV6-1
j_gene: TRBJ2-7

CDR3nt: TGTGCCAGCAGCCTCCGGGACGAGGGATCACCCCTCCACTTT
CDR3aa: CASSLRDEGSPLHF
abundance: many
d_gene: .
v_gene: TRBV3-1
j_gene: TRBJ1-6

CDR3nt: TGTGCCAGCAGCTTAGATCCCACCTACACTGAAGCTTTCTTT
CDR3aa: CASSLDPTYTEAFF
abundance: many
d_gene: .
v_gene: TRBV11-2
j_gene: TRBJ1-1

CDR3nt: TGCAGTGCTTTAATTAGCGGGAGGGCCGACGAGCAGTACTTC
CDR3aa: CSALISGRADEQYF
abundance: many
d_gene: TRBD2
v_gene: TRBV20-1
j_gene: TRBJ2-7

CDR3nt: TGCAGTGCCCCAACTAATGAAAAACTGTTTTTT
CDR3aa: CSAPTNEKLFF
abundance: many
d_gene: .
v_gene: TRBV20-1
j_gene: TRBJ1-4

CDR3nt: TGTGCCTGGAGTGTTTCTACCCAAGAGACCCAGTACTTC
CDR3aa: CAWSVSTQETQYF
abundance: many
d_gene: .
v_gene: TRBV30
j_gene: TRBJ2-5

CDR3nt: TGTGCCAGCAGCGACCGAGACAGCCAAGAGACCCAGTACTTC
CDR3aa: CASSDRDSQETQYF
abundance: many
d_gene: .
v_gene: TRBV7-9
j_gene: TRBJ2-5

CDR3nt: TGTGCCAGCAGCTCAGGGCCGGGAAACACCATATATTTT
CDR3aa: CASSSGPGNTIYF
abundance: many
d_gene: .
v_gene: TRBV11-2
j_gene: TRBJ1-3

CDR3nt: TGTGCCAGCAGCTTAGCGCCGGGACTACTCTCTGGAAACACCATATATTTT
CDR3aa: CASSLAPGLLSGNTIYF
abundance: .
d_gene: .
v_gene: TRBV7-2
j_gene: TRBJ1-3

CDR3nt: TGCAGTGCTACGGAACAGTTTCACGGGGAGCTGTTTTTT
CDR3aa: CSATEQFHGELFF
abundance: many
d_gene: .
v_gene: TRBV20-1
j_gene: TRBJ2-2

CDR3nt: TGTGCCAGCTACTACTTAAGGGGGTCTGAAGCTTTCTTT
CDR3aa: CASYYLRGSEAFF
abundance: many
d_gene: .
v_gene: TRBV27
j_gene: TRBJ1-1

CDR3nt: TGTGCCAGTAGTATTATGTCTGGGGCCAACGTCCTGACTTTC
CDR3aa: CASSIMSGANVLTF
abundance: many
d_gene: .
v_gene: TRBV19
j_gene: TRBJ2-6

CDR3nt: TGCGCCAGCAGCGCGACAGGGGACACCGGGGAGCTGTTTTTT
CDR3aa: CASSATGDTGELFF
abundance: many
d_gene: TRBD1
v_gene: TRBV5-1
j_gene: TRBJ2-2